The T cell receptor (beta chain) under discussion was sequenced for a study of human T cells and chemical hapten exposure. Study-level findings and limits: It was expanded TCRs that formed significantly more large CDR3 similarity clusters than controls did. Since the donors had alopecia, their immune response may not be the same as that of healthy people. TCRs whose frequency exceeded 1 in 1000 remained the same following DPC sensitization.

Via MiXCR, TCRdb re-called the RACE reads, giving one row per CDR3 protein. This table has around 100,000 distinct CDR3 sequences, about 10% appearing once. The germline V gene encodes CDR1 SGHVS and CDR2 FQNEAQ. This CDR3 is 12 amino acids long. Trimming took off 5 bases at V and 4 bases at J, with 6 bases between the two ends. Turning to this clonotype: The antigen is undetermined.

Regarding time point: patch test 2, 6 weeks after DPC sensitization. Treatment specified: therapeutic diphenylcyclopropenone sensitization with weekly scalp DPC. Phlebotomy was performed prior to application of every patch test. The TCR comes from a woman in her thirties or forties with alopecia areata. Some clones in this sample may be carry-over from other donors' samples. The sample consisted of whole blood, taken in connection with sensitization to the hapten diphenylcyclopropenone (DPC). The rearrangement links TRBV7-8 to TRBJ1-5; D not resolved. The CDR3 loop reads CASSPTNQPQHF. For the CDR3, the DNA is TGTGCCAGCAGCCCTACAAATCAGCCCCAGCATTTT.